This TCR beta chain was recorded in a study of shared clonotypes between healthy human individuals. Study outcomes and limitations: Generation probabilities were higher for clonotypes shared across all four sorted-subset donors than for unshared ones.

Within the sample, this clone is medium-sized (0.01 to 0.1%). Its target is unknown. Every donor was a Caucasian adult from Nashville, Tennessee. Authors' methods: There were no quality scores in the junction-only immunoSEQ sequences, so filtering differed. The assay was immunoSEQ multiplex PCR, and TCRdb's table has in-frame clones only and misses some. D and trimming were read from the DNA, whereas the V and J calls and clone size are those reported in that table. The sample holds under 1,100,000 clones, around 74% seen once. This CDR3 region has 15 residues. With V trimmed by 5 bases and J by 4 bases, 6 bases remained unmatched. The germline V gene encodes CDR1 LGHNA and CDR2 YSLEER.

V and J are TRBV4-3 and TRBJ1-1; 11 bases line up with TRBD1. Sequences were obtained from memory CD4+ T cells sorted from blood. Subset of the sample: CD45RA-negative fraction. The TCR was taken from a man between 18 and 29 years old in good health. CDR3 protein: CASSWPGQGVTEAFF. The CDR3, as DNA: TGCGCCAGCAGCTGGCCGGGACAGGGGGTCACTGAAGCTTTCTTT.